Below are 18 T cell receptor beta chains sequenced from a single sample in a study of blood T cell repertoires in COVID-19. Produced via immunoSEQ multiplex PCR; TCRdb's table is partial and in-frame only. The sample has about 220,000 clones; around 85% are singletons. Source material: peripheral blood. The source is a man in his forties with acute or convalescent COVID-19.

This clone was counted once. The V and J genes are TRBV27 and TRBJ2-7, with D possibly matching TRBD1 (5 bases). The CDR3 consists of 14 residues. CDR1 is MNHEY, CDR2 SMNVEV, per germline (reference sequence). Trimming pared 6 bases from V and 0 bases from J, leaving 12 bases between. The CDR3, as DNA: TGTGCCAGCAGAGTGGGGCAGTCCTCCTACGAGCAGTACTTC. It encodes CASRVGQSSYEQYF.

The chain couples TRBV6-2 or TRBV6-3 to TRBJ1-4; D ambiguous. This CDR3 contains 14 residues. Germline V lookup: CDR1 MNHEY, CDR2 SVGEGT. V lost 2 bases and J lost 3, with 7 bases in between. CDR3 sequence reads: CASSYLAANEKLFF. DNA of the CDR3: TGTGCCAGCAGTTACCTTGCGGCTAATGAAAAACTGTTTTTT.

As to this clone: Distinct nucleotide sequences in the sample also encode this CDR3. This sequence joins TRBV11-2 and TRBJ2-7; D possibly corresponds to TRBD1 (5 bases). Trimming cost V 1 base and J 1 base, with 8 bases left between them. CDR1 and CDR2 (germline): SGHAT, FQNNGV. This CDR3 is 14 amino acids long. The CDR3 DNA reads TGTGCCAGCAGCTTAGGTGCAGGGTCCTACGAGCAGTACTTC. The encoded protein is CASSLGAGSYEQYF.

CDR3 DNA: TGTGCCAGTACCGCGACAGGGCGATTTCTTGAAGCTTTCTTT. The encoded protein is CASTATGRFLEAFF. The gene calls are TRBV19 and TRBJ1-1, with TRBD1 matching over 7 bases. Germline CDR1 reads LNHDA; CDR2 reads SQIVND (reference sequence). After removal of 7 bases from V and 7 bases from J, the junction contained 12 bases not matched to a gene. The CDR3 sequence is 14 residues long. Filled out from reference TRBV19 and TRBJ1-1, the complete variable domain reads DGGITQSPKYLFRKEGQNVTLSCEQNLNHDAMYWYRQDPGQGLRLIYYSQIVNDFQKGDIAEGYSVSREKKESFPLTVTSAQKNPTAFYLCASTATGRFLEAFFGQGTRLTVV.

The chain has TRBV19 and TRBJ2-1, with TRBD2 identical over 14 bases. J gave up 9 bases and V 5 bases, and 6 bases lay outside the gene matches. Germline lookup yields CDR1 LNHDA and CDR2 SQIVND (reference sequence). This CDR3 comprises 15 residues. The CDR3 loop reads CASSHGTSGSIEQFF. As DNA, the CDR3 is TGTGCCAGTAGTCATGGGACTAGCGGGAGCATTGAGCAGTTCTTC.

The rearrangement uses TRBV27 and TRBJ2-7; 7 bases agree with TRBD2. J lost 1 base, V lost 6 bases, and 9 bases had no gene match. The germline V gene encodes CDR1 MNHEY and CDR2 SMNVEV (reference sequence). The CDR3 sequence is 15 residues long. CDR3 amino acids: CASSRFLGGSYEQYF. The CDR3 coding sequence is TGTGCCAGCAGCAGATTCCTCGGGGGGTCCTACGAGCAGTACTTC.

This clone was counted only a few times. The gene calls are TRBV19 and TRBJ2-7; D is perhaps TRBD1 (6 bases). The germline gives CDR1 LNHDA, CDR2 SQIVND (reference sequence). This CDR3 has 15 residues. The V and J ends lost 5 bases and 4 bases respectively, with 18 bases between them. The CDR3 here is CASSVTGTMGYEQYF. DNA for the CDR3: TGTGCCAGTAGTGTTACCGGGACAATGGGATACGAGCAGTACTTC. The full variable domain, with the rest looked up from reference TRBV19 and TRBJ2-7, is DGGITQSPKYLFRKEGQNVTLSCEQNLNHDAMYWYRQDPGQGLRLIYYSQIVNDFQKGDIAEGYSVSREKKESFPLTVTSAQKNPTAFYLCASSVTGTMGYEQYFGPGTRLTVT.

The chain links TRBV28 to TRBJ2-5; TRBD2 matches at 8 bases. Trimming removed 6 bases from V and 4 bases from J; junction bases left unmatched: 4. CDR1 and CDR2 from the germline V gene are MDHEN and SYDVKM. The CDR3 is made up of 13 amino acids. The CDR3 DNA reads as TGTGCCAGCAGCCTAAGCGGGAGAGAGACCCAGTACTTC. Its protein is CASSLSGRETQYF.

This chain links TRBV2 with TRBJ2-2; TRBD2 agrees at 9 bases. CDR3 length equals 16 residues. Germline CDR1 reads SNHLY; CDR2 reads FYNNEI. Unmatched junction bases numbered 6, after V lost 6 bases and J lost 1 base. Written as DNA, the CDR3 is TGTGCCAGCAGACTAAAAGCGGGGGGGAACACCGGGGAGCTGTTTTTT. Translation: CASRLKAGGNTGELFF.

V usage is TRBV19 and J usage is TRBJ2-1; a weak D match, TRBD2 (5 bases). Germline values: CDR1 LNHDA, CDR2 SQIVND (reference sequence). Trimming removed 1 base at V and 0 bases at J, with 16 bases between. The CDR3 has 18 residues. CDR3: CASSIARIAWSSYNEQFF. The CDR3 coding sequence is TGTGCCAGTAGTATAGCGAGGATAGCGTGGAGCTCCTACAATGAGCAGTTCTTC. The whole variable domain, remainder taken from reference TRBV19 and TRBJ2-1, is DGGITQSPKYLFRKEGQNVTLSCEQNLNHDAMYWYRQDPGQGLRLIYYSQIVNDFQKGDIAEGYSVSREKKESFPLTVTSAQKNPTAFYLCASSIARIAWSSYNEQFFGPGTRLTVL.

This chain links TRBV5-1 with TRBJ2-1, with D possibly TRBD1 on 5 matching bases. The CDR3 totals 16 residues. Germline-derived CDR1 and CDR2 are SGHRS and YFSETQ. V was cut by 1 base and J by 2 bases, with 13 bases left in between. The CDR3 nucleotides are TGCGCCAGCAGCTTGCCAGGGCAGGGTGCCTACAATGAGCAGTTCTTC. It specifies CASSLPGQGAYNEQFF.

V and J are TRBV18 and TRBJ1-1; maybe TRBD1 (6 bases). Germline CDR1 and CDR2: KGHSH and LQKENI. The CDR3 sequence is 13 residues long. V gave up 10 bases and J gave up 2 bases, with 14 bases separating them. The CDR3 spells CANSQGLNTEAFF. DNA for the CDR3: TGTGCCAATTCACAGGGTCTTAACACTGAAGCTTTCTTT.

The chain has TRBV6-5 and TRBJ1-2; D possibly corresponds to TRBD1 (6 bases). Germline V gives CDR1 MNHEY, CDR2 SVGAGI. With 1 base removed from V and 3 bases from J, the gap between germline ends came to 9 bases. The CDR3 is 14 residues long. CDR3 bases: TGTGCCAGCAGTTACTACCGGACAGACTATGGCTACACCTTC. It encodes CASSYYRTDYGYTF.

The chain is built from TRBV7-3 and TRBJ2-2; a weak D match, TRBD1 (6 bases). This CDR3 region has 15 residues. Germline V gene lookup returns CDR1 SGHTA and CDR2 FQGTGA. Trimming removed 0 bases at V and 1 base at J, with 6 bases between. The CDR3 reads CASSLTGQNTGELFF. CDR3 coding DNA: TGTGCCAGCAGCTTAACGGGACAGAACACCGGGGAGCTGTTTTTT.

For the CDR3, the DNA is TGTGCCAGCAGCGATAGAACCTTATTGATCTATGGCTACACCTTC. It translates to CASSDRTLLIYGYTF. The J gene is TRBJ1-2, the V gene TRBV11-2; D unclear. CDR1 is SGHAT and CDR2 is FQNNGV in the germline V gene. The CDR3 loop spans 15 amino acids. V lost 5 bases to trimming and J lost 4 bases, with 17 bases between them.

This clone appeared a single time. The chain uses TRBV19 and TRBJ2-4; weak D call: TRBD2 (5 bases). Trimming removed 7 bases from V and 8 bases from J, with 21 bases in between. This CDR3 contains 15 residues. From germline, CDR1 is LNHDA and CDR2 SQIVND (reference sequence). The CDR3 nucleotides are TGTGCCAGTACCCAAGGAGGAGGAGAGTGGGACATTCAGTACTTC. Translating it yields CASTQGGGEWDIQYF. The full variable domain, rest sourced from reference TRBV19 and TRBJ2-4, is DGGITQSPKYLFRKEGQNVTLSCEQNLNHDAMYWYRQDPGQGLRLIYYSQIVNDFQKGDIAEGYSVSREKKESFPLTVTSAQKNPTAFYLCASTQGGGEWDIQYFGAGTRLSVL.

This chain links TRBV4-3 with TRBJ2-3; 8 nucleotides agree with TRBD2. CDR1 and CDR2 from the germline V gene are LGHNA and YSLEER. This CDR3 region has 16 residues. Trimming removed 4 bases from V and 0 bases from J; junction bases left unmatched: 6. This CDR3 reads CASSPRGGYSTDTQYF. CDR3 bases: TGCGCCAGCAGCCCCCGGGGGGGCTACAGCACAGATACGCAGTATTTT.

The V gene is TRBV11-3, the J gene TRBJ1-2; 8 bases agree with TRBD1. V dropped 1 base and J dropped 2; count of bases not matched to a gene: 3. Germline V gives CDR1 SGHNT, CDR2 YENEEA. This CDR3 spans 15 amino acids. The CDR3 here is CASSLGGQENYGYTF. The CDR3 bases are TGTGCCAGCAGCTTAGGGGGACAGGAAAACTATGGCTACACCTTC.